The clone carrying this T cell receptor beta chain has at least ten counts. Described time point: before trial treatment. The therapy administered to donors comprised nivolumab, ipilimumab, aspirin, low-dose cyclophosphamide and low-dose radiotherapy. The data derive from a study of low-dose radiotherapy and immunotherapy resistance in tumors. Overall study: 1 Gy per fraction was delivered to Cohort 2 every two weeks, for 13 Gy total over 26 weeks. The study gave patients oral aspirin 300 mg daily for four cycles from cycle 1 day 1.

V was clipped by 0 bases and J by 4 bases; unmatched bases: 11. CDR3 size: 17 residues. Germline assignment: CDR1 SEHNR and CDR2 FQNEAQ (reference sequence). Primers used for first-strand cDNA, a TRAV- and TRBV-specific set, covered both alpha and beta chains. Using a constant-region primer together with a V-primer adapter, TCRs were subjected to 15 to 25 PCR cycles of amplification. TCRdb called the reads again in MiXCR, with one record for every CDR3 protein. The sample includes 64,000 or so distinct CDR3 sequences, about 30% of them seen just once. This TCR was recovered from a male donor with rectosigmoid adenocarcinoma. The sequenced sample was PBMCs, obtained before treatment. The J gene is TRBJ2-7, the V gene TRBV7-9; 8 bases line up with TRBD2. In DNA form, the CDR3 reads TGTGCCAGCAGCTTAGCAACCGTCGGCGGGGGGCGTTACGAGCAGTACTTC. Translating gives CASSLATVGGGRYEQYF.